The 25 T cell receptor beta chains given below trace back to one sample, sequenced in a study of vaccination effects on CD4 cells after COVID-19. Assay: immunoSEQ multiplex PCR; the TCRdb copy retains only in-frame clones and omits some. Seen here are more than 55,000 clones, around four fifths observed once, and the top ten hold around 4%. Their specific antigens are unknown. Cultured cells yielded isolated CD4+ T cells after approximately nine days. BNT162b2 vaccine or mRNA-1273 vaccine was given to participants in two doses. Here the sequenced sample was CD4+ T cells from PBMCs cultured without peptide, taken after COVID-19 vaccination. These receptors originate from a human donor who received a COVID-19 vaccine.

The V call is TRBV5-1, the J call TRBJ2-5; 10 bases fit TRBD1. The germline V gene encodes CDR1 SGHRS and CDR2 YFSETQ. The CDR3 contains 14 residues. The trim removed 4 bases at V and 5 bases at J, leaving 5 bases unmatched. CDR3 DNA: TGCGCCAGCAGCACAGGACAGGGGGTGGAGACCCAGTACTTC. Translating it yields CASSTGQGVETQYF.

The gene calls are TRBV27 and TRBJ1-2; unclear D gene. Trimming took 6 bases from V and 0 from J, leaving 11 bases between them. Germline CDR1 reads MNHEY; CDR2 reads SMNVEV (reference sequence). The CDR3 length is 14 residues. This CDR3 is CASSPLASNYGYTF. The CDR3 DNA reads TGTGCCAGCAGCCCCCTAGCTTCTAACTATGGCTACACCTTC.

This chain connects TRBV7-2 to TRBJ2-7, with 11 bases identical to TRBD2. The germline V gene has CDR1 SGHTA and CDR2 FQGNSA. The CDR3 loop spans 15 amino acids. V shed 0 bases and J 2 bases; nucleotides not matched to a gene: 0. The CDR3: CASSLASGGAYEQYF. The CDR3 DNA is TGTGCCAGCAGCTTAGCTAGCGGGGGGGCCTACGAGCAGTACTTC.

This chain links TRBV5-4 with TRBJ1-1, with D uncertain. V lost 4 bases, J lost 2 bases, and 15 bases lay in between. Germline V CDR1 and CDR2: SGHNT, YYREEE (reference sequence). This CDR3 is built from 15 residues. Here the CDR3 DNA reads TGTGCCAGCAGCGCTGGGGAGTTAGTAAACACTGAAGCTTTCTTT. This encodes CASSAGELVNTEAFF.

The chain carries TRBV9 and TRBJ2-1; D not resolved. Germline CDR1 reads SGDLS; CDR2 reads YYNGEE. The CDR3 has 13 residues. Deletions cut 0 bases from V and 2 bases from J, with 3 bases between. The CDR3 loop reads CASSVDPYNEQFF. The CDR3 region has the DNA TGTGCCAGCAGCGTAGATCCCTACAATGAGCAGTTCTTC.

This clone showed up just once. The CDR3 loop is CASSSGGGGYEQYF. The CDR3 nucleotides read TGTGCCAGCAGCTCGGGAGGGGGTGGCTACGAGCAGTACTTC. The V and J genes are TRBV7-9 and TRBJ2-7; TRBD2 matches at 8 bases. The germline gives CDR1 SEHNR, CDR2 FQNEAQ (reference sequence). J lost 3 bases, V lost 4 bases, and 5 bases had no gene match. The CDR3 runs to 14 residues.

This clone appeared a few times. Other DNA sequences of this sample code for an identical CDR3. This chain connects TRBV9 to TRBJ1-3; tentatively, D is TRBD1 (5 bases). The CDR3 is 13 amino acids. CDR1 SGDLS and CDR2 YYNGEE come from the germline V gene. The V and J ends lost 2 bases and 3 bases respectively, with 6 bases between them. This CDR3 reads CASSVGDGNTIYF. The CDR3 DNA reads as TGTGCCAGCAGCGTGGGGGATGGAAACACCATATATTTT.

J is TRBJ2-4 and V is TRBV30; D possibly corresponds to TRBD1 (5 bases). The ends were cut back, 1 base at V and 5 bases at J, with 12 bases in the middle. Germline V gives CDR1 GTSNPN, CDR2 SVGIG (reference sequence). The length of the CDR3 is 14 residues. The CDR3 DNA reads as TGTGCCTGGAGTGAATGGGGCAGGGAAAACATTCAGTACTTC. As protein: CAWSEWGRENIQYF.

The chain employs TRBV3-1 (or the pseudogene TRBV3-2) and TRBJ2-1, with 9 positions matching TRBD1. The CDR3 spans 16 residues. Germline lookup yields CDR1 LGHDT and CDR2 YNNKEL (reference sequence). With 3 bases clipped from V and 1 base from J, the junction kept 4 bases outside the gene matches. The CDR3 loop reads CASSQPGQGSYNEQFF. For the CDR3, the DNA is TGTGCCAGCAGCCAGCCCGGACAGGGGTCCTACAATGAGCAGTTCTTC.

The chain employs TRBV21-1 and TRBJ2-2; the table assigns TRBD1, which was not confirmed against the DNA. TRBV21-1 is a documented pseudogene. The CDR3 spans 19 residues. CDR3 nucleotide sequence: TGTGCCAGCAGCAAAGTACGGTTTCCACAGGACAGCTACACCGGGGAGCTGTTTTTT. Its translation: CASSKVRFPQDSYTGELFF.

The V call is TRBV27, the J call TRBJ2-7, with 10 bases aligning to TRBD2. With V trimmed by 7 bases and J by 1 base, 4 bases remained unmatched. The germline gives CDR1 MNHEY, CDR2 SMNVEV (reference sequence). The CDR3 runs to 14 residues. This chain's CDR3 is CASNKAGGSYEQYF. CDR3 nucleotide sequence: TGTGCCAGCAATAAAGCGGGAGGGTCCTACGAGCAGTACTTC.

The chain employs TRBV5-1 and TRBJ1-3, with a possible D match to TRBD1 (6 bases). CDR3 length: 16 amino acids. Germline CDR1 is SGHRS and CDR2 is YFSETQ. The V end lost 0 bases, the J end lost 4 bases, and 14 bases lay between the germline ends. DNA of the CDR3: TGCGCCAGCAGCTTGGGAGACAGGTTCGGGGGAAACACCATATATTTT. It is translated as CASSLGDRFGGNTIYF.

The rearrangement uses TRBV7-9 and TRBJ1-3, with no clear D. The germline gives CDR1 SEHNR, CDR2 FQNEAQ (reference sequence). The CDR3 runs to 15 residues. The V end lost 7 bases, the J end lost 1 base, and 14 bases lay between the germline ends. The CDR3 is CASNTPRGSGNTIYF. The CDR3 DNA reads TGTGCCAGCAACACGCCGAGAGGATCTGGAAACACCATATATTTT.

The chain employs TRBV18 and TRBJ2-1, with D unresolved. CDR1 KGHSH and CDR2 LQKENI come from the germline V gene. Deletions cut 3 bases from V and 7 bases from J, with 7 bases between. This CDR3 region has 12 residues. The CDR3 nucleotides read TGTGCCAGCTCACCCATGTGGAATGAGCAGTTCTTC. It codes for CASSPMWNEQFF.

This chain uses TRBV15 with TRBJ2-5; possible D gene TRBD2, 6 bases. Looked up from germline, CDR1 is LNHNV and CDR2 is YYDKDF (reference sequence). With 5 bases removed from V and 5 bases from J, the gap between germline ends came to 12 bases. CDR3 length: 13 amino acids. The CDR3 reads CATSVAGWETQYF. The CDR3 DNA is TGTGCCACCAGCGTTGCGGGGTGGGAGACCCAGTACTTC.

This chain connects TRBV5-1 to TRBJ2-2; perhaps TRBD2 as D (5 bases). This CDR3 has 13 amino acids. Germline V gene data show CDR1 as SGHRS and CDR2 as YFSETQ. Trimming removed 4 bases from V and 5 bases from J, with 9 bases in between. In DNA form, the CDR3 reads TGCGCCAGCAGCGAAAGACTAACCGGGGAGCTGTTTTTT. This gives the protein CASSERLTGELFF.

V gene TRBV2 combines with J gene TRBJ2-2, with D possibly called TRBD1 or TRBD2 (5 bases each). The V gene lost 8 bases and the J gene lost 4 bases, with 17 bases spanning the gap. Germline CDR1 reads SNHLY; CDR2 reads FYNNEI. This CDR3 is 15 amino acids long. CDR3 protein: CASSPFEGSTGELFF. CDR3 sequence (DNA): TGTGCCAGCTCTCCCTTTGAGGGGAGCACCGGGGAGCTGTTTTTT.

The chain links TRBV28 to TRBJ1-2; D is uncertain. This CDR3 region has 12 residues. V shed 3 bases and J shed 5 bases, with 7 bases lying between them. Germline V CDR1 and CDR2: MDHEN, SYDVKM. The CDR3 bases are TGTGCCAGCAGTTTGGGTACATATGGCTACACCTTC. Protein sequence: CASSLGTYGYTF.

The chain carries TRBV7-2 and TRBJ2-5; 7 positions agree with TRBD2. Looked up from germline, CDR1 is SGHTA and CDR2 is FQGNSA. The CDR3 length is 16 residues. Germline trimming cut 1 base from V and 4 bases from J; bases unmatched to any gene: 9. CDR3 DNA: TGTGCCAGCAGCTTAGGGGTCACGGGGGGAACAGAGACCCAGTACTTC. The encoded protein is CASSLGVTGGTETQYF.

The chain has TRBV5-4 and TRBJ2-2; 9 positions match TRBD1. Germline assignment: CDR1 SGHNT and CDR2 YYREEE (reference sequence). The CDR3 runs to 16 residues. Trimming removed 4 bases from V and 2 bases from J; junction bases left unmatched: 6. CDR3: CASSIGQGSNTGELFF. DNA of the CDR3: TGTGCCAGCAGCATTGGACAGGGGTCCAACACCGGGGAGCTGTTTTTT.

DNA of the CDR3: TGTGCCAGCAGTTCAGGGACAGGGTTCTACGAGCAGTACTTC. Translated, it gives CASSSGTGFYEQYF. The V gene is TRBV28, the J gene TRBJ2-7; TRBD1 aligns across 9 bases. V lost 4 bases, J lost 3 bases, and 4 bases stayed unmatched. Germline CDR1 MDHEN, CDR2 SYDVKM. The CDR3 spans 14 residues.

This clone has more than one count but fewer than ten. V gene TRBV12-3 or TRBV12-4 combines with J gene TRBJ1-2, with D uncertain. This CDR3 spans 12 amino acids. Trimming pared 6 bases from V and 4 bases from J, leaving 9 bases between. In DNA, the CDR3 is TGTGCCAGCAGCCGGCAGCTCTATGGCTACACCTTC. Translation gives CASSRQLYGYTF.

The chain combines TRBV2 with TRBJ1-4; 7 bases map to TRBD1. Germline assignment: CDR1 SNHLY and CDR2 FYNNEI. V shed 6 bases and J 8 bases; nucleotides not matched to a gene: 9. The CDR3 is made up of 14 amino acids. CDR3 region: CASRSQGEWEKLFF. In DNA form, the CDR3 reads TGTGCCAGCAGATCCCAGGGGGAATGGGAAAAACTGTTTTTT. The variable domain in full, with the rest retrieved from reference TRBV2 and TRBJ1-4, is EPEVTQTPSHQVTQMGQEVILRCVPISNHLYFYWYRQILGQKVEFLVSFYNNEISEKSEIFDDQFSVERPDGSNFTLKIRSTKLEDSAMYFCASRSQGEWEKLFFGSGTQLSVL.

The V and J genes are TRBV7-2 and TRBJ1-4; 7 bases fit TRBD1. The CDR3 runs to 15 residues. J lost 8 bases, V lost 0 bases, and 6 bases had no gene match. The germline gives CDR1 SGHTA, CDR2 FQGNSA. CDR3: CASSLAAGGEEKLFF. CDR3 coding DNA: TGTGCCAGCAGCTTAGCCGCAGGGGGAGAGGAAAAACTGTTTTTT.

The V call is TRBV28, the J call TRBJ1-4, with 9 bases lining up with TRBD1. The CDR3 is 17 residues long. Germline CDR1 and CDR2: MDHEN and SYDVKM. V lost 4 bases, J lost 9 bases, and 15 bases stayed unmatched. This CDR3 is CASSSSKTGTGLKKLFF. In DNA, the CDR3 is TGTGCCAGCAGTTCCTCAAAAACCGGGACAGGGTTGAAAAAACTGTTTTTT.